This T cell receptor beta chain emerged from a study of blood T cells in healthy people across ages. Study results and caveats: Long-lived donors carried more naive CD4+ cells and greater diversity than aged donors.

As regards this clonotype: The antigen is undetermined.

A J-beta primer mix and a sample-barcoded 5' primer were used in a second PCR of about 7 to 11 cycles. Every molecule of cDNA carried a tag from a template-switch adaptor with 12 random nucleotides. TCRdb reprocessed the 5' RACE reads via MiXCR and lists one record per CDR3 protein. The profile shows just under 550,000 distinct CDR3 sequences, approximately 25% of them singletons. CDR3 length: 14 amino acids. Per the germline V gene, CDR1 is DFQATT and CDR2 is SNEGSKA (reference sequence). V lost 3 bases and J 0 bases, leaving 8 bases between the germline ends. The sample also formed part of further work on T cells of mothers and their children. That investigation notes: Mothers gave over 8 million TCR beta CDR3 reads each, and children some 3 million each. The overlap seen between related mothers and children slightly exceeded that of unrelated pairs, though not significantly.

The rearrangement uses TRBV20-1 and TRBJ2-2, with a possible D match to TRBD1 (5 bases). This sequence was found in a boy younger than 18 in good health. Sequencing was done on a sample of blood. For the CDR3, the DNA is TGCAGTGCTAGTAAGGGGCCGAACACCGGGGAGCTGTTTTTT. Protein product: CSASKGPNTGELFF.